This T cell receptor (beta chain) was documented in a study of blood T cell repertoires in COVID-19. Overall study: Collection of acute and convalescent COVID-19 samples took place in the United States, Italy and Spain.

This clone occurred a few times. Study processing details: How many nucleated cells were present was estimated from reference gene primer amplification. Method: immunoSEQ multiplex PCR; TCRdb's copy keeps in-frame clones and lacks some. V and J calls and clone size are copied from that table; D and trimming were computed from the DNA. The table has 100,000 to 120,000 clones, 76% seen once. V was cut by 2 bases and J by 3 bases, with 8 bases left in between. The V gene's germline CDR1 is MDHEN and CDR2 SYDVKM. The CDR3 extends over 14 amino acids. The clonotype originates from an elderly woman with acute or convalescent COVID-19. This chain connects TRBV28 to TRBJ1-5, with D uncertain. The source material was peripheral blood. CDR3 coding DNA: TGTGCCAGCAGTTTAGCCTATCCCAATCAGCCCCAGCATTTT. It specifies CASSLAYPNQPQHF.